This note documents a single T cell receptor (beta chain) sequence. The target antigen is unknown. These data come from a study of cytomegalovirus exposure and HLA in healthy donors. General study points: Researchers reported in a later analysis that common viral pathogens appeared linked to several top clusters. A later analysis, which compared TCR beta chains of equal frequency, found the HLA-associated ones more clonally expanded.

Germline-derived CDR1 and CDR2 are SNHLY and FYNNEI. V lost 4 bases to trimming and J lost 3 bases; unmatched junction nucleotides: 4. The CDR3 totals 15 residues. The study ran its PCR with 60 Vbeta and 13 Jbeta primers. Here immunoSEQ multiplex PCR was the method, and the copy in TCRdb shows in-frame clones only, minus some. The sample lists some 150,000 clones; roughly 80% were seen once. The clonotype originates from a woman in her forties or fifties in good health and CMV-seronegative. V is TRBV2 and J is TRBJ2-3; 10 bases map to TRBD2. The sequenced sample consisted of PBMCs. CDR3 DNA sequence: TGTGCCAGCAGTGTGGCTAGCGGGGGAACAGATACGCAGTATTTT. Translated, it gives CASSVASGGTDTQYF. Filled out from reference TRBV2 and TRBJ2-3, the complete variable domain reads EPEVTQTPSHQVTQMGQEVILRCVPISNHLYFYWYRQILGQKVEFLVSFYNNEISEKSEIFDDQFSVERPDGSNFTLKIRSTKLEDSAMYFCASSVASGGTDTQYFGPGTRLTVL.